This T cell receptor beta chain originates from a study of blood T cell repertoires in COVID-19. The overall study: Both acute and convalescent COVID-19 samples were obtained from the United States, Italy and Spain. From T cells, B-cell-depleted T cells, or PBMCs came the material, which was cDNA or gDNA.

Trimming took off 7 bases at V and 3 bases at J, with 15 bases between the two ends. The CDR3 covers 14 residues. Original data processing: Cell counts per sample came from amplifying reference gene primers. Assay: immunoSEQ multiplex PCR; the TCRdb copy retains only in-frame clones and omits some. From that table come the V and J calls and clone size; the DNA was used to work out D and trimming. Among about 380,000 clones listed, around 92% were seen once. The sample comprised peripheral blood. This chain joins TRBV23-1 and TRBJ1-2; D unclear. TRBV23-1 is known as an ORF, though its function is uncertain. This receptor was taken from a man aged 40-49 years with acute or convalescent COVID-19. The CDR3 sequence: CASIHRGYDYGYTF. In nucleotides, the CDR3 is TGCGCCAGCATCCATCGCGGGTATGACTATGGCTACACCTTC.